Shown below are 32 T cell receptor beta chains from a single sample sequenced in a study of blood T cell repertoires in COVID-19. Clones were read by immunoSEQ multiplex PCR, and TCRdb kept only the in-frame ones, dropping some. The table has 100,000 to 150,000 clones, approximately 83% seen once. Sequencing used peripheral blood. The receptor source for this set is a middle-aged man with active or convalescent COVID-19.

The chain joins TRBV7-2 to TRBJ1-1; D remains unclear. Trimming took 2 bases from V and 5 from J, leaving 12 bases between them. The CDR3 extends over 14 amino acids. Germline V gene sequence: CDR1 SGHTA, CDR2 FQGNSA. The CDR3 sequence is CASSLPGAETEAFF. For the CDR3, the DNA is TGTGCCAGCAGCTTACCCGGAGCTGAAACTGAAGCTTTCTTT.

J is TRBJ2-1 and V is TRBV4-3, with D possibly being TRBD2 (5 bases). This CDR3 has 14 residues. Trimming shortened V by 0 bases and J by 7 bases, and 10 bases separated the two germline ends. Germline-derived CDR1 and CDR2 are LGHNA and YSLEER. The chain's CDR3 is CASSQETGKNEQFF. The CDR3 bases are TGCGCCAGCAGCCAAGAAACCGGGAAAAATGAGCAGTTCTTC.

The rearrangement joins TRBV27 to TRBJ2-1, with 9 bases that match TRBD2. CDR1 and CDR2 (germline): MNHEY, SMNVEV (reference sequence). V lost 11 bases and J lost 0; bases outside the gene matches: 8. This CDR3 spans 15 amino acids. The CDR3 sequence is CARRVAGVSYNEQFF. CDR3 bases: TGTGCCCGTCGGGTAGCGGGGGTCTCCTACAATGAGCAGTTCTTC.

The chain combines TRBV18 with TRBJ2-7; TRBD2 aligns across 9 bases. The length of the CDR3 is 15 residues. Trimming removed 0 bases from V and 3 bases from J; junction bases left unmatched: 3. Germline CDR1 reads KGHSH; CDR2 reads LQKENI. The CDR3 protein is CASSPPVSGGYEQYF. DNA of the CDR3: TGTGCCAGCTCACCACCGGTTAGCGGGGGCTACGAGCAGTACTTC.

This rearrangement joins TRBV10-3 to TRBJ1-2, with TRBD1 matching over 7 bases. The CDR3 extends over 15 amino acids. J was trimmed by 3 bases and V by 3 bases; bases with no gene match: 7. Germline V CDR1 and CDR2: ENHRY, SYGVKD. As DNA, the CDR3 is TGTGCCATCAGTGACCCGTCCCAGGGGGACTATGGCTACACCTTC. Protein sequence: CAISDPSQGDYGYTF.

V usage is TRBV3-1 (or the pseudogene TRBV3-2) and J usage is TRBJ2-5; 8 bases align to TRBD1. The CDR3 loop spans 17 amino acids. Germline trimming cut 4 bases from V and 1 base from J; bases unmatched to any gene: 11. CDR1 LGHDT and CDR2 YNNKEL come from the germline V gene (reference sequence). The CDR3 DNA sequence: TGTGCCAGCAGCCTACGCACTGGACAGGGCCGCCAAGAGACCCAGTACTTC. It encodes CASSLRTGQGRQETQYF.

V and J are TRBV7-2 and TRBJ2-7, with a weak D call TRBD2 (5 bases). CDR1 and CDR2 (germline): SGHTA, FQGNSA. CDR3 length: 15 residues. The ends were cut back, 0 bases at V and 2 bases at J, with 11 bases in the middle. The CDR3, as DNA: TGTGCCAGCAGCTTAGCGGTTGCGGGCACCTACGAGCAGTACTTC. It translates to CASSLAVAGTYEQYF.

The rearrangement links TRBV7-3 to TRBJ2-2; 8 bases line up with TRBD1. After removal of 8 bases from V and 3 bases from J, the junction contained 5 bases not matched to a gene. Germline V lookup: CDR1 SGHTA, CDR2 FQGTGA. The CDR3 is made up of 14 amino acids. Here the CDR3 reads CASRGQGDTGELFF. As DNA, the CDR3 is TGTGCCAGCCGTGGACAGGGAGACACCGGGGAGCTGTTTTTT. The full variable domain, completed using reference TRBV7-3 and TRBJ2-2, is GAGVSQTPSNKVTEKGKYVELRCDPISGHTALYWYRQSLGQGPEFLIYFQGTGAADDSGLPNDRFFAVRPEGSVSTLKIQRTERGDSAVYLCASRGQGDTGELFFGEGSRLTVL.

V gene TRBV21-1 combines with J gene TRBJ1-1; the DNA was not compared with TRBD1, the D call given in the table. TRBV21-1 is annotated as a pseudogene. The CDR3 length is 15 residues. The chain's CDR3 is CASSKIRHQNTEAFF. CDR3 nucleotide sequence: TGTGCCAGCAGCAAAATCAGACACCAGAACACTGAAGCTTTCTTT.

CDR3: CAITPGGHTDTQYF. In nucleotides, the CDR3 is TGTGCCATTACACCCGGGGGGCACACAGATACGCAGTATTTT. V is TRBV10-3 and J is TRBJ2-3, with a weak D call TRBD2 (7 bases). Trimming removed 9 bases at V and 2 bases at J, with 15 bases between. Germline loops: CDR1 ENHRY, CDR2 SYGVKD. The CDR3 consists of 14 residues.

The V gene is TRBV29-1, the J gene TRBJ2-3; weak D call: TRBD1 (6 bases). The CDR3 is 16 amino acids. V lost 5 bases to trimming and J lost 2 bases, with 20 bases between them. Germline loops: CDR1 SQVTM, CDR2 ANQGSEA. CDR3 nucleotides: TGCAGCGTTAGCAGGGACAAAACTCAGGTCACAGATACGCAGTATTTT. It yields the protein CSVSRDKTQVTDTQYF.

This clone was counted many times. The V call is TRBV2, the J call TRBJ1-2; maybe TRBD1 (5 bases). The CDR3 runs 18 residues. The germline V gene has CDR1 SNHLY and CDR2 FYNNEI. The V end lost 4 bases, the J end lost 0 bases, and 21 bases lay between the germline ends. In DNA, the CDR3 is TGTGCCAGCAGTGGGTTTTCAGGGAACAATCTAGCTAACTATGGCTACACCTTC. Protein product: CASSGFSGNNLANYGYTF.

The chain has TRBV5-1 and TRBJ1-2; D not resolved. The CDR3 covers 14 residues. The V end was cut by 1 base, the J end by 0 bases, with 7 bases between. In germline, CDR1 is SGHRS, CDR2 YFSETQ. DNA for the CDR3: TGCGCCAGCAGCTTGACAGACGCTAACTATGGCTACACCTTC. Residues: CASSLTDANYGYTF.

This chain links TRBV6-5 with TRBJ1-1, with a possible D match to TRBD1 (6 bases). Trimming shortened V by 0 bases and J by 4 bases, and 9 bases separated the two germline ends. The V gene's germline CDR1 is MNHEY and CDR2 SVGAGI. This CDR3 region has 14 residues. Here the CDR3 reads CASSYSRGRTEAFF. CDR3 nucleotide sequence: TGTGCCAGCAGTTACTCCAGGGGCCGCACTGAAGCTTTCTTT.

By share of the sample, this clone is medium-sized. The J gene is TRBJ1-1, the V gene TRBV27; 10 positions match TRBD1. The trim removed 3 bases at V and 4 bases at J, leaving 11 bases unmatched. Germline CDR1 is MNHEY and CDR2 is SMNVEV (reference sequence). The CDR3 is 17 amino acids. CDR3 residues: CASSFSGTGVWGTEAFF. The CDR3 DNA is TGTGCCAGCAGTTTTTCCGGGACAGGGGTGTGGGGCACTGAAGCTTTCTTT.

The chain combines TRBV14 with TRBJ1-4, with D unresolved. With 1 base removed from V and 8 bases from J, the gap between germline ends came to 14 bases. Germline CDR1 and CDR2: SGHDN and FVKESK. The CDR3 runs to 15 residues. The CDR3 coding sequence is TGTGCCAGCAGCCAAGGGACTCAAAAAGGGGAAAAACTGTTTTTT. Its protein is CASSQGTQKGEKLFF.

V usage is TRBV9 and J usage is TRBJ1-5; 7 bases match TRBD1. Germline values: CDR1 SGDLS, CDR2 YYNGEE. This CDR3 is 14 amino acids long. V gave up 3 bases and J gave up 2 bases; unmatched junction bases: 2. The CDR3 loop is CASSAGTGNQPQHF. The DNA of the CDR3 is TGTGCCAGCAGCGCTGGGACAGGCAATCAGCCCCAGCATTTT.

This sequence joins TRBV6-2 or TRBV6-3 and TRBJ2-7; 9 bases line up with TRBD1. The germline V gene encodes CDR1 MNHEY and CDR2 SVGEGT. V dropped 2 bases and J dropped 3; count of bases not matched to a gene: 2. This CDR3 spans 14 amino acids. CDR3 residues: CASSYPGQGYEQYF. The CDR3 DNA is TGTGCCAGCAGTTACCCGGGACAGGGCTACGAGCAGTACTTC.

The chain joins TRBV30 to TRBJ2-2, with 7 bases matching TRBD2. The V gene end was trimmed by 3 bases and the J gene end by 2 bases; junction bases not matched to a gene: 3. This CDR3 contains 14 residues. CDR1 and CDR2 (germline): GTSNPN, SVGIG (reference sequence). The CDR3 sequence: CAWSGDYNTGELFF. Written as DNA, the CDR3 is TGTGCCTGGAGCGGGGACTACAACACCGGGGAGCTGTTTTTT.

The CDR3 loop reads CASSLAGTGINYGYTF. The CDR3 DNA follows: TGTGCCAGCAGCTTAGCGGGGACAGGGATTAACTATGGCTACACCTTC. The genes are TRBV7-9 and TRBJ1-2, with 9 bases matching TRBD1. From germline, CDR1 is SEHNR and CDR2 FQNEAQ (reference sequence). Trimming removed 0 bases from V and 1 base from J; junction bases left unmatched: 3. The CDR3 is 16 amino acids.

This clone has just a few counts. This sample also contains other DNA sequences that code for the same CDR3. The J gene is TRBJ2-7, the V gene TRBV4-3; 7 bases fit TRBD2. After removal of 0 bases from V and 2 bases from J, the junction contained 1 base not matched to a gene. CDR1 LGHNA and CDR2 YSLEER come from the germline V gene. The CDR3 length is 14 residues. CDR3 loop: CASSQEGGTYEQYF. CDR3 coding DNA: TGCGCCAGCAGCCAAGAGGGAGGGACCTACGAGCAGTACTTC.

This chain uses TRBV7-9 with TRBJ2-5; TRBD2 agrees at 8 bases. The germline V gene has CDR1 SEHNR and CDR2 FQNEAQ (reference sequence). CDR3 length: 15 residues. Trimming at V came to 2 bases and at J to 7 bases, leaving 9 bases not matched to a gene. DNA of the CDR3: TGTGCCAGCAGCTTAATTCTCGCGGGGGGTGTGACCCAGTACTTC. This encodes CASSLILAGGVTQYF.

The chain combines TRBV7-9 with TRBJ2-7, with a tentative D call TRBD2 (5 bases). V lost 2 bases, J lost 1 base, and 12 bases lay in between. CDR3 length equals 15 residues. Germline assignment: CDR1 SEHNR and CDR2 FQNEAQ (reference sequence). The CDR3 loop is CASSLNGGGSYEQYF. The CDR3 DNA sequence: TGTGCCAGCAGCTTAAATGGTGGAGGTTCCTACGAGCAGTACTTC.

V and J are TRBV7-2 and TRBJ2-7, with a tentative D call TRBD2 (6 bases). This CDR3 region has 15 residues. Germline V gives CDR1 SGHTA, CDR2 FQGNSA. The germline V and J ends were trimmed by 3 bases and 6 bases, with 18 bases remaining between them. The CDR3 is CASSFTFGGSSEQYF. The CDR3 DNA follows: TGTGCCAGCAGCTTTACCTTCGGGGGAAGCAGCGAGCAGTACTTC.

This clone appeared once. This chain links TRBV27 with TRBJ2-4; 9 bases agree with TRBD2. V dropped 5 bases and J dropped 8; count of bases not matched to a gene: 25. This CDR3 region has 20 residues. Germline CDR1 MNHEY, CDR2 SMNVEV (reference sequence). The CDR3 here is CASSPTSGGGGGSARDIQYF. Written as DNA, the CDR3 is TGTGCCAGCAGTCCGACTAGCGGAGGAGGGGGGGGCTCGGCTAGAGACATTCAGTACTTC.

V is TRBV14 and J is TRBJ1-6, with D possibly matching TRBD1 (6 bases). The CDR3 has 13 amino acids. Trimming pared 2 bases from V and 7 bases from J, leaving 6 bases between. The germline V gene has CDR1 SGHDN and CDR2 FVKESK. Written as DNA, the CDR3 is TGTGCCAGCAGCCAACAGGGGAATTCACCCCTCCACTTT. This codes for CASSQQGNSPLHF.

In this sample, this clone turned up a few times. This chain uses TRBV3-1 (or the pseudogene TRBV3-2) with TRBJ1-6; 10 nucleotides align to TRBD1. Per germline, CDR1 LGHDT and CDR2 YNNKEL (reference sequence). The CDR3 is made up of 16 amino acids. V was pared by 3 bases and J by 7 bases, with 6 bases of the junction left unmatched. CDR3 sequence reads: CASSHQGTGENSPLHF. The CDR3 DNA follows: TGTGCCAGCAGCCATCAAGGGACAGGGGAAAATTCACCCCTCCACTTT.

The chain uses TRBV5-1 and TRBJ2-1; 10 nucleotides match TRBD2. Germline trimming cut 4 bases from V and 8 bases from J; bases unmatched to any gene: 9. The CDR3 spans 15 residues. Germline CDR1 and CDR2: SGHRS and YFSETQ. The CDR3 DNA is TGCGCCAGCAGCCAGCTAGCGGGGGAGTCTCATGAGCAGTTCTTC. Translated, it gives CASSQLAGESHEQFF.

This chain connects TRBV3-1 (or the pseudogene TRBV3-2) to TRBJ1-1; D is possibly TRBD1 (5 bases). This CDR3 is 12 amino acids long. V lost 4 bases to trimming and J lost 5 bases, with 8 bases between them. Germline CDR1 is LGHDT and CDR2 is YNNKEL (reference sequence). The CDR3 DNA reads as TGTGCCAGCAGCCGGGCAGGGACTGAAGCTTTCTTT. Translating gives CASSRAGTEAFF.

V and J are TRBV5-5 and TRBJ2-3; 9 bases map to TRBD1. V trimming: 7 bases; J trimming: 2 bases; junction bases outside the gene matches: 8. Germline V gene lookup returns CDR1 SGHKS and CDR2 YYEKEE (reference sequence). The CDR3 has 15 residues. The chain's CDR3 is CASGRQGGNTDTQYF. DNA of the CDR3: TGTGCCAGCGGCCGACAGGGGGGAAACACAGATACGCAGTATTTT. Based on the CDR3 plus reference TRBV5-5 and TRBJ2-3, the full variable domain is DAGVTQSPTHLIKTRGQQVTLRCSPISGHKSVSWYQQVLGQGPQFIFQYYEKEERGRGNFPDRFSARQFPNYSSELNVNALLLGDSALYLCASGRQGGNTDTQYFGPGTRLTVL.

The chain is built from TRBV18 and TRBJ2-5; no clear D. V was pared by 0 bases and J by 4 bases, with 9 bases between. Germline V gene data show CDR1 as KGHSH and CDR2 as LQKENI. The CDR3 is 14 residues long. Here the CDR3 DNA reads TGTGCCAGCTCACCACCGAACCTAGGAGAGACCCAGTACTTC. This translates into CASSPPNLGETQYF. The variable domain in full, completed from reference TRBV18 and TRBJ2-5, reads NAGVMQNPRHLVRRRGQEARLRCSPMKGHSHVYWYRQLPEEGLKFMVYLQKENIIDESGMPKERFSAEFPKEGPSILRIQQVVRGDSAAYFCASSPPNLGETQYFGPGTRLLVL.

The chain is built from TRBV7-7 and TRBJ2-5; 8 bases match TRBD1. The CDR3 length is 16 residues. J was trimmed by 4 bases and V by 1 base; bases with no gene match: 8. The germline CDR1 and CDR2 sequences are SSHAT and FNYEAQ (reference sequence). CDR3 sequence (DNA): TGTGCCAGCAGCTTAGAAGGGACAGGATTGCGAGAGACCCAGTACTTC. As protein: CASSLEGTGLRETQYF. The full variable domain, in which reference TRBV7-7 and TRBJ2-5 provide the parts outside the CDR3, is GAGVSQSPRYKVTKRGQDVTLRCDPISSHATLYWYQQALGQGPEFLTYFNYEAQPDKSGLPSDRFSAERPEGSISTLTIQRTEQRDSAMYRCASSLEGTGLRETQYFGPGTRLLVL.